This T cell receptor (beta chain) was found in a study of resident and recirculating memory T cells in vitiligo (dated by TCRdb to 2016 to 2018). About the study as a whole: For TCR beta sequencing, each of 3 stable vitiligo patients provided PBMCs along with epidermis taken by shave biopsy from two lesional and two nonlesional sites. Without cell sorting, samples were homogenized immediately before genomic DNA was extracted using the Qiagen DNeasy Blood & Tissue Kit. The human TCR beta sequencing tested whether specific clones in lesional vitiligo skin differed from clones in nonlesional skin and blood.

Comment on this clone: Its antigen has not been determined. Base qualities are not at hand, and no much larger clone is one base apart.

Looking up the germline V gene (reference sequence) yields CDR1 SEHNR and CDR2 FQNEAQ. There are 15 amino acids in the CDR3, from cysteine to phenylalanine inclusive. Of all the DNA, just the CDR3 is kept, 45 bases in frame from base 1. Trimming leaves V shorter by 1 base and J shorter by 9 bases, with the junction holding 7 bases beyond the gene matches. Results and caveats for the whole study, not just this receptor: Future mechanistic studies are needed so that the relative contributions of the lesion-infiltrating T cell clones and of human Trm versus Tcm pools can be evaluated. No single dominant TCR clone was found, and clonality differed from one vitiligo lesion to another. Even within a single patient, overlap and correlation analysis found no significant repertoire overlap between any biopsies apart from each lesion compared with itself. TCR sequences were not found to be conserved across biopsy sites or patients, suggesting that different lesions are infiltrated by different T cell clones, a pattern described as private specificity.

Vitiligo was considered stable when no change in lesions had been observed over the previous 6 months. For classification as stable, the absence of confetti depigmentation, a clinical sign of active vitiligo, was additionally required. Any patient who had received treatment in the previous three months was excluded. Ficoll density gradient centrifugation was used to isolate PBMCs from heparinized blood, after which the PBMCs were flash-frozen. The immunoSEQ hsTCRB kit was used to amplify TCR beta chains from genomic DNA. The immunoSEQ service ran the sequencing of the TCR beta libraries on an Illumina MiSeq instrument. The study's processing was this. Analysis of the repertoire data was performed with the immunoSEQ Analyzer. TCRdb took over this immuneACCESS table, retaining in-frame rearrangements with V and J assigned. Such tables are incomplete; in checked studies, under half of the missing clones stem from an unresolved V gene, and the remainder is unexplained. V and J calls plus clone size are reproduced from that table; the DNA served to infer D and trimming. The sample table records around 76,000 clones; 90% to 95% of these occur just once. The biggest ten clones account for less than 5.5% of the sample.

The clonotype originates from a male donor with vitiligo. Source material: blood. The V and J segments used are TRBV7-9 and TRBJ2-5; 11 bases in the junction line up with TRBD2. This receptor carries the CDR3 CASSLERLAGGPQYF. Here is the DNA: TGTGCCAGCAGCTTAGAGAGGCTAGCGGGGGGCCCCCAGTACTTC.